A single sample gave rise to the 14 T cell receptor beta chains below, sequenced in a study of identical twins. TCRdb independently ran MiXCR on the 5' RACE reads; one entry per CDR3 protein. The table lists around 510,000 distinct CDR3 sequences, over 11% of them singletons. This sample was shared with a second study, whose subject was yellow fever vaccine responses in identical twins.

The sample consisted of CD4+ T cells sorted from blood. These receptors all stem from a woman in her late teens or twenties in good health.

This clonotype was seen more than once but under ten times. The junction departs from germline at one end; a sequencing error may be responsible. The CDR3 spells CASSDSAGTGAQYF. The CDR3 bases are TGTGCCAGCAGCGACTCCGCTGGGACAGGGGCGCAGTATTTT. The chain uses TRBV6-4 and TRBJ2-3, with 10 nucleotides matching TRBD1. The CDR3 extends over 14 amino acids. Germline values: CDR1 MRHNA, CDR2 SNTAGT.

This clonotype was recorded at least ten times. The chain employs TRBV20-1 and TRBJ1-5; TRBD1 matches at 7 bases. V lost 6 bases, J lost 4 bases, and 3 bases stayed unmatched. This CDR3 has 12 amino acids. Germline values: CDR1 DFQATT, CDR2 SNEGSKA (reference sequence). Written as DNA, the CDR3 is TGCAGTGCAGGGGACAGTAATCAGCCCCAGCATTTT. It codes for CSAGDSNQPQHF.

This clonotype turned up a few times. This chain uses TRBV7-2 with TRBJ1-1; D possibly corresponds to TRBD1 (6 bases). The CDR3 is 13 amino acids. Germline values: CDR1 SGHTA, CDR2 FQGNSA. Trimming took off 4 bases at V and 11 bases at J, with 17 bases between the two ends. Written as DNA, the CDR3 is TGTGCCAGCAGCTCGGACAGAGGTTACGAGGCTTTCTTT. Translating it yields CASSSDRGYEAFF. The full variable domain, in which reference TRBV7-2 and TRBJ1-1 provide the parts outside the CDR3, is GAGVSQSPSNKVTEKGKDVELRCDPISGHTALYWYRQSLGQGLEFLIYFQGNSAPDKSGLPSDRFSAERTGGSVSTLTIQRTQQEDSAVYLCASSSDRGYEAFFGQGTRLTVV.

The V gene is TRBV10-3, the J gene TRBJ2-1; tentative D call: TRBD1 (5 bases). The CDR3 is 12 amino acids. The germline V gene has CDR1 ENHRY and CDR2 SYGVKD. The V gene lost 3 bases and the J gene lost 12 bases, with 12 bases spanning the gap. The CDR3 DNA is TGTGCCATCAGTGAAGGGGATCCTACGCAGTTCTTC. Translating it yields CAISEGDPTQFF.

This clonotype was observed a handful of times. V is TRBV28 and J is TRBJ2-7, with D perhaps TRBD2 (5 bases). V was shortened by 4 bases and J by 0 bases, with 13 bases between the two germline ends. Germline V gene sequence: CDR1 MDHEN, CDR2 SYDVKM. This CDR3 is 15 amino acids long. This chain's CDR3 is CASSWAGERSYEQYF. CDR3 coding DNA: TGTGCCAGCAGTTGGGCCGGGGAGCGCTCCTACGAGCAGTACTTC.

The chain joins TRBV20-1 to TRBJ2-5; no clear D. The CDR3 is 11 amino acids. The V end was cut by 0 bases, the J end by 7 bases, with 6 bases between. CDR1 is DFQATT and CDR2 is SNEGSKA in the germline V gene (reference sequence). The CDR3 nucleotides are TGCAGTGCTAGAGATCGTTGGACCCAGTACTTC. Residues: CSARDRWTQYF.

The table lists this clonotype with a few counts. CDR3 in DNA: TGTGCCAGCAGTCGCCGACAGGGAGCCCACAATGAGCAGTTCTTC. The encoded protein is CASSRRQGAHNEQFF. The V and J genes are TRBV11-3 and TRBJ2-1, with 7 bases that match TRBD1. Looked up from germline, CDR1 is SGHNT and CDR2 is YENEEA. Losses at the gene ends were 6 bases for V and 5 bases for J; bases not matched to a gene: 10. The CDR3 contains 15 residues.

The V call is TRBV20-1, the J call TRBJ2-3, with 8 bases lining up with TRBD2. V shed 2 bases and J 1 base; nucleotides not matched to a gene: 2. Looked up from germline, CDR1 is DFQATT and CDR2 is SNEGSKA (reference sequence). The CDR3 runs to 14 residues. CDR3 protein: CSARFGGGTDTQYF. The CDR3 bases are TGCAGTGCTAGATTCGGGGGGGGCACAGATACGCAGTATTTT.

This clonotype was counted a few times. V is TRBV12-3 or TRBV12-4 and J is TRBJ2-7; 9 positions match TRBD2. There are 14 residues in the CDR3. Germline trimming cut 5 bases from V and 5 bases from J; bases unmatched to any gene: 7. In DNA, the CDR3 is TGTGCCAGCAGTCTTAGCGGGAGTTCCCACGAGCAGTACTTC. It specifies CASSLSGSSHEQYF.

A few counts support this clonotype. V gene TRBV6-1 combines with J gene TRBJ2-3, with 7 nucleotides matching TRBD1. Germline CDR1 MNHNS, CDR2 SASEGT. The V segment lost 6 bases and the J segment 14 bases; nucleotides outside the gene matches: 14. This CDR3 region has 13 residues. The DNA of the CDR3 is TGTGCCAGCAGAGATACGGGACAGTTTCTCCCGTATTTT. Its protein is CASRDTGQFLPYF.

The chain recombines TRBV6-1 with TRBJ2-7, with D possibly matching TRBD1 (6 bases). V was shortened by 8 bases and J by 2 bases, with 16 bases between the two germline ends. Germline loops: CDR1 MNHNS, CDR2 SASEGT. The CDR3 runs 14 residues. The CDR3 nucleotides read TGTGCCAGCGGACTTCCGGGACATGCCTACGAGCAGTACTTC. Its translation: CASGLPGHAYEQYF.

This clonotype has more than one count but fewer than ten. The chain combines TRBV6-1 with TRBJ1-1; D is ambiguous. V lost 6 bases to trimming and J lost 0 bases, with 11 bases between them. The CDR3 has 14 amino acids. Germline CDR1 and CDR2: MNHNS and SASEGT. CDR3 coding DNA: TGTGCCAGCAGGGCACAGAGCATGAACACTGAAGCTTTCTTT. This encodes CASRAQSMNTEAFF.

The V and J genes are TRBV6-1 and TRBJ2-3, with TRBD2 matching over 12 bases. CDR3 length equals 15 residues. V lost 6 bases and J lost 5; bases outside the gene matches: 6. The V gene's germline CDR1 is MNHNS and CDR2 SASEGT. The chain's CDR3 is CASSRLAGERDTQYF. CDR3 nucleotides: TGTGCCAGCAGCCGACTAGCGGGAGAACGAGATACGCAGTATTTT.

J is TRBJ2-1 and V is TRBV19; D uncertain. The CDR3 length is 14 residues. The germline V gene encodes CDR1 LNHDA and CDR2 SQIVND (reference sequence). The V and J ends lost 3 bases and 2 bases respectively, with 8 bases between them. The CDR3 DNA follows: TGTGCCAGTAGTATTCGGTACGCCTACAATGAGCAGTTCTTC. Its protein is CASSIRYAYNEQFF.